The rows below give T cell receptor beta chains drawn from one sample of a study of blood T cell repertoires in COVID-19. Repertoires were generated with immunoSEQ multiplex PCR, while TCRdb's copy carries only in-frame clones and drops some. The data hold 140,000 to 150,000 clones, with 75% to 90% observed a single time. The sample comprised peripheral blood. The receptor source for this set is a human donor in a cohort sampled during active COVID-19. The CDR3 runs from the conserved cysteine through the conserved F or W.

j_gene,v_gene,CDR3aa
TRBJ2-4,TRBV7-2,CASSPPGLANIQYF
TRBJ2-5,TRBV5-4,CASSLMGRGGEETQYF
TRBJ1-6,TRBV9,CASSVGPGPSYNSPLHF
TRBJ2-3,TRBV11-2,CASSFEPADTQYF
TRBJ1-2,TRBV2,CASRQGMAENYGYTF
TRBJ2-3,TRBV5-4,CASSLETDRPDTQYF
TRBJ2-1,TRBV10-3,CAIRTLGDEQFF
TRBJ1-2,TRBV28,CASSLSTVSGYTF
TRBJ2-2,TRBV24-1,CATSGQANTGELFF
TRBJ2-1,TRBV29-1,CSARESSYNEQFF
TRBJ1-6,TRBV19,CASQVAVKHSPLHF
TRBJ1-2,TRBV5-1,CASSLAPGQNYGYTF
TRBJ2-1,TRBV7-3,CASSLGLAVTYNEQFF
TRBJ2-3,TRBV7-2,CASSPSGGHTDTQYF
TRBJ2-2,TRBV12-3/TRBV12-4,CASIRGGAGELFF
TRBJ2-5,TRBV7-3,CASSSGQGETQYF
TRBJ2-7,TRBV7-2,CASSLGPGGITYEQYF
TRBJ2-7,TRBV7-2,CASSGPGYYEQYF
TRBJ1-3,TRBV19,CASRGQGTGSGNTIYF
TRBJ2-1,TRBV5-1,CASSGGAGATSGRSTDEQFF
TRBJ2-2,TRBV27,CASSLLRTGITGELFF
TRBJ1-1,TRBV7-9,CASSLGAENTEAFF
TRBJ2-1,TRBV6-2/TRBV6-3,CASSYSRTSGVGEQFF
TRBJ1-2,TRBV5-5,CASSLAGDFGYTF
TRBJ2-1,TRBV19,CASSTSSSNEQFF
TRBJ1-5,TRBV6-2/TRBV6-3,CASSLGGSNQPQHF
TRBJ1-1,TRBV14,CASSQVSMNTEAFF
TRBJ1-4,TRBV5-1,CASSKDSNNEKLFF
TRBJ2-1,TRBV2,CATKMLQGVNEQFF
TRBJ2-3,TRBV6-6,CASSYGVARDTQYF
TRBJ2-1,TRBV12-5,CASLSGRGAYNEQFF
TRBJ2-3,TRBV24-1,CATSDLAGGGTDTQYF
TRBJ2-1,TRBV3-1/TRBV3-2,CASSGRGRQGKYNEQFF
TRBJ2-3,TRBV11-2,CASSSGSTDTQYF
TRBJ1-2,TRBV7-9,CASSLSSRQKGYTF
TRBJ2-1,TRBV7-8,CASSLDGVAANEQFF
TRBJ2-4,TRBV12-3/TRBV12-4,CASRLSGGNQYF